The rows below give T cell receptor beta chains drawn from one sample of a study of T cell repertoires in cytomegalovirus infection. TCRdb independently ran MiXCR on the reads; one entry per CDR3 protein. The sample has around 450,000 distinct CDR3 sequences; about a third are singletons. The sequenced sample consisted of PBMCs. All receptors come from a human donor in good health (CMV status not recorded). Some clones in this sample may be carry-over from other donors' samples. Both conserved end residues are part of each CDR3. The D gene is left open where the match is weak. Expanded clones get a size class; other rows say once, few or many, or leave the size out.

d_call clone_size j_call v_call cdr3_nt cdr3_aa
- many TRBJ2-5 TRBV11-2 TGTGCCAGCAGCTTAGACCTCTTCTCCCAGTACTTC CASSLDLFSQYF
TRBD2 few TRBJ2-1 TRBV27 TGTGCCAGCAGTTCTAGCGGGGGGATTCACAATGAGCAGTTCTTC CASSSSGGIHNEQFF
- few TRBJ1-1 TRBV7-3 TGTGCCAGCAGCTCGGGACCGGCGAACACTGAAGCTTTCTTT CASSSGPANTEAFF
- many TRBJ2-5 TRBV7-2 TGTGCCAGCAGCTTCCAGGGGGGGGCAGAGACCCAGTACTTC CASSFQGGAETQYF
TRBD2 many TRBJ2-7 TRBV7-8 TGTGCCAGCAGCTTAGGACTAGCCGCCTACGAGCAGTACTTC CASSLGLAAYEQYF
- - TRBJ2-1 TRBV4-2 TGTGCCAGCAGCCAAGGGGTGGGCAATGAGCAGTTCTTC CASSQGVGNEQFF
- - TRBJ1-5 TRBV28 TGTGCCAGCAGCTTATTTCATCGCAGGGGTTATAGCAATCAGCCCCAGCATTTT CASSLFHRRGYSNQPQHF
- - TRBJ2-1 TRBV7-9 TGTGCCAGCACCCCCCAAATCCATGAGCAGTTCTTC CASTPQIHEQFF
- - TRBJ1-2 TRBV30 TGTGCCTGGAGTGTAGCGAGCGGAGGGGTAGACTACACCTTC CAWSVASGGVDYTF
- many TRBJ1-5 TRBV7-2 TGTGCCAGCAGCCGTATCCAAGGCAATCAGCCCCAGCATTTT CASSRIQGNQPQHF
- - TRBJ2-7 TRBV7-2 TGTGCCAGCAGCTTAGGCCTAGGGGTCGAGCAGTACTTC CASSLGLGVEQYF
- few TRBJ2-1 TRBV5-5 TGTGCCAGCAGCTTTTATGGGAGCCTCTCCTACAATGAGCAGTTCTTC CASSFYGSLSYNEQFF
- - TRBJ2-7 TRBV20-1 TGCAGTTCTAGATGGGTTAACTCCTACGAGCAGTACTTC CSSRWVNSYEQYF
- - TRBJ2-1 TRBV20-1 TGCAGTGCCGCGGATCGGACGGCAAGCTCCTACAATGAGCAGTTCTTC CSAADRTASSYNEQFF
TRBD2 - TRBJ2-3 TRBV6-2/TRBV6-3 TGTGCCAGCAGCAGACCCGGGACTAAGTCAGATACGCAGTATTTT CASSRPGTKSDTQYF
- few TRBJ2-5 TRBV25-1 TGTGCCAGCAGTGGGGGACTCCAGACCCAGTACTTC CASSGGLQTQYF
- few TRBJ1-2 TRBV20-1 TGCAGTGCTAGCTCCGGGTGGAGAAATGGCTACACCTTC CSASSGWRNGYTF
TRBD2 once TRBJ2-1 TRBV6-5 TGTGCCAGCAGTTACCGGGGGGCGGGAGGCAATGAGCAGTTCTTC CASSYRGAGGNEQFF
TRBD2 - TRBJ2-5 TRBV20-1 TGCAGTGCATCCGGGACTAGCCGCCCAGAGACCCAGTACTTC CSASGTSRPETQYF
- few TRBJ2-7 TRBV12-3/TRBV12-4 TGTGCCAGCAGTCTGGCAAATTCCTACGAGCAGTACTTC CASSLANSYEQYF
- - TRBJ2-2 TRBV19 TGTGCCAGTAGTATAGATATTGGGGCAGCGAACACCGGGGAGCTGTTTTTT CASSIDIGAANTGELFF
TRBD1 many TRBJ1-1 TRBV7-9 TGTGCCAGCAGCTTCCGAGGACAGGGAGGCACTGAAGCTTTCTTT CASSFRGQGGTEAFF
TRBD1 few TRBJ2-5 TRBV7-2 TGTGCCAGCAGCTTAGGGACAGGGACCCAGTACTTC CASSLGTGTQYF
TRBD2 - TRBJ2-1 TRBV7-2 TGTGCCAGCAGCTCTGGCGGGGGGGTTATGAATGAGCAGTTCTTC CASSSGGGVMNEQFF
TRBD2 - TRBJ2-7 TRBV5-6 TGTGCCAGCAGCCTCGGGACTACATTCTACGAGCAGTACTTC CASSLGTTFYEQYF
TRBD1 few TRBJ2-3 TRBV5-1 TGCGCCAGCAGGTCGACAGGGGATACGCAGTATTTT CASRSTGDTQYF
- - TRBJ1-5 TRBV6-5 TGTGCCAGCAGTCCCGACAGCGACAATCAGCCCCAGCATTTT CASSPDSDNQPQHF
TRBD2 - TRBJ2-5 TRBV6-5 TGTGCCAGCAGTTACTCGATAGCTAGCGGGGGGAAACAAGAGACCCAGTACTTC CASSYSIASGGKQETQYF
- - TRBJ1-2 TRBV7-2 TGTGCCAGCAGCTTAAATCGGGCAAGGGACTATGGCTACACCTTC CASSLNRARDYGYTF
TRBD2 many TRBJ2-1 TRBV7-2 TGTGCCAGCAGCTTAGACGGGGGGGCTGGGAATGAGCAGTTCTTC CASSLDGGAGNEQFF
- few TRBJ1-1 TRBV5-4 TGTGCCAGCAGCAAACCAACAGGGAACACTGAAGCTTTCTTT CASSKPTGNTEAFF
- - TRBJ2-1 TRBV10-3 TGTGCCATCAGTGTCAGGCAGTACAATGAGCAGTTCTTC CAISVRQYNEQFF
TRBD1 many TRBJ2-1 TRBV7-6 TGTGCCAGCAGCCAACCGGGACAGGGGGGTAGCAATGAGCAGTTCTTC CASSQPGQGGSNEQFF
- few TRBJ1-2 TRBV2 TGTGCCAGCACCGTCGACAGACGGATCTATGGCTACACCTTC CASTVDRRIYGYTF
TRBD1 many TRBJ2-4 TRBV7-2 TGTGCCAGCAGCCCTGACAGGGAAGGGGTCATTCAGTACTTC CASSPDREGVIQYF
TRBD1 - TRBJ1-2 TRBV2 TGTGCCAGCAAATGGGGACAGGTCGATGGCTACACCTTC CASKWGQVDGYTF
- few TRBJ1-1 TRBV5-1 TGCGCCAGCCGTCTACGAATTGGGGCCCCCGTCCGGGCCACACTTTTGAACACTGAAGCTTTCTTT CASRLRIGAPVRATLLNTEAFF
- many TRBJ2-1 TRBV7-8 TGTGCCAGCAGCTTAGCGCTCTCCTACTACAATGAGCAGTTCTTC CASSLALSYYNEQFF
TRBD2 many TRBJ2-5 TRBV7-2 TGTGCCAGCAGTCGAACTAGCGGGGGGAAGACCCAGTACTTC CASSRTSGGKTQYF
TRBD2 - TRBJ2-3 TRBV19 TGTGCCAGTAGTATATGGCTAGCGGGGGCTACAGATACGCAGTATTTT CASSIWLAGATDTQYF
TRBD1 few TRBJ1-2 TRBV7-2 TGTGCCAGCAGCCTCGGACAGGGAGGTTTCTATGGCTACACCTTC CASSLGQGGFYGYTF
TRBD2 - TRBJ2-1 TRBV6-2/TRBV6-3 TGTGCCAGCAGGGGCCGACTAGCGGGGGTCAATGAGCAGTTCTTC CASRGRLAGVNEQFF
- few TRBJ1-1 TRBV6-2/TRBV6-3 TGTGCCAGCAAATCGATAAACACTGAAGCTTTCTTT CASKSINTEAFF
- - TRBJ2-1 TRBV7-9 TGTGCCAGCAGCTTCAGGGTAAATGAGCAGTTCTTC CASSFRVNEQFF